The 26 T cell receptor beta chains below come from one sample, sequenced in a study of shared clonotypes between healthy human individuals. CD45RO-negative CD8 cells positively selected for CCR7 made up the naive population, which excluded terminally differentiated effector memory CD45RA+ cells. Clones were sequenced by immunoSEQ multiplex PCR, and TCRdb holds only the in-frame ones, with some missing. The data show 2 million to 2.5 million clones, approximately 94% seen once. The sequenced material came from naive CD8+ T cells sorted from blood. Receptors were obtained from a man between 18 and 29 years old in good health.

This clone was seen once. The chain is built from TRBV2 and TRBJ2-5; D remains unclear. CDR3 length: 13 residues. The V gene lost 7 bases and the J gene lost 1 base, with 10 bases spanning the gap. The germline CDR1 and CDR2 sequences are SNHLY and FYNNEI. This CDR3 reads CASKGRSQETQYF. The CDR3, as DNA: TGTGCCAGCAAGGGAAGGTCCCAAGAGACCCAGTACTTC.

In regard to this clone: This CDR3 is also generated by other DNA sequences in the sample. This chain uses TRBV5-1 with TRBJ2-7; 8 nucleotides line up with TRBD1. CDR3 length: 13 amino acids. V gave up 4 bases and J gave up 4 bases; unmatched junction bases: 4. From germline, CDR1 is SGHRS and CDR2 YFSETQ. In DNA, the CDR3 is TGCGCCAGCAGCGCCGACAGGGGATACGAGCAGTACTTC. Translation: CASSADRGYEQYF.

This chain uses TRBV6-1 with TRBJ1-2; D is unresolved. This CDR3 has 14 amino acids. The germline V gene encodes CDR1 MNHNS and CDR2 SASEGT. V was cut by 7 bases and J by 2 bases, with 14 bases left in between. CDR3 nucleotides: TGTGCCAGCATGAGGACGGAATCCAACTATGGCTACACCTTC. Its protein is CASMRTESNYGYTF.

The chain combines TRBV6-5 with TRBJ1-2; no clear D gene. Trimming shortened V by 0 bases and J by 5 bases, and 13 bases separated the two germline ends. This CDR3 comprises 15 residues. Germline values: CDR1 MNHEY, CDR2 SVGAGI. The CDR3 DNA reads TGTGCCAGCAGTTACTCAGGTGCTGCCCTTTATGGCTACACCTTC. It codes for CASSYSGAALYGYTF.

The rearrangement joins TRBV28 to TRBJ2-5; tentative D call: TRBD2 (7 bases). This CDR3 spans 16 amino acids. V was pared by 5 bases and J by 1 base, with 17 bases between. CDR1 and CDR2 from the germline V gene are MDHEN and SYDVKM. CDR3 nucleotides: TGTGCCAGCAGTCCTCTCAAGGGGGGGGGCCAAGAGACCCAGTACTTC. Translation gives CASSPLKGGGQETQYF.

The genes are TRBV29-1 and TRBJ2-1; D might be TRBD2 (7 bases). This CDR3 comprises 15 residues. Trimming removed 4 bases at V and 3 bases at J, with 16 bases between. Germline values: CDR1 SQVTM, CDR2 ANQGSEA. The CDR3: CSVGNGGGHYNEQFF. In DNA, the CDR3 is TGCAGCGTTGGTAATGGCGGGGGACACTACAATGAGCAGTTCTTC.

The V call is TRBV10-3, the J call TRBJ1-1, with D possibly being TRBD1 (6 bases). Germline V gene sequence: CDR1 ENHRY, CDR2 SYGVKD. V shed 2 bases and J shed 7 bases, with 14 bases lying between them. The CDR3 is 14 residues long. The CDR3, as DNA: TGTGCCATCAGTGAGGGGGGGGCGCTTGGTGAAGCTTTCTTT. Translation: CAISEGGALGEAFF.

The J gene is TRBJ2-3, the V gene TRBV5-1, with 13 bases lining up with TRBD2. After removal of 4 bases from V and 0 bases from J, the junction contained 8 bases not matched to a gene. The CDR3 has 18 residues. The germline gives CDR1 SGHRS, CDR2 YFSETQ. CDR3 loop: CASSGGLAGAYSTDTQYF. CDR3 DNA: TGCGCCAGCAGCGGAGGACTAGCGGGGGCCTATAGCACAGATACGCAGTATTTT.

CDR3 nucleotides: TGTGCCATAGGAGAGTACGAGCAGTACTTC. Residues: CAIGEYEQYF. The chain has TRBV6-5 and TRBJ2-7; D not resolved. Trimming removed 10 bases from V and 4 bases from J, with 8 bases in between. Germline CDR1 and CDR2: MNHEY and SVGAGI. The CDR3 runs 10 residues.

The J gene is TRBJ2-7, the V gene TRBV14, with D possibly being TRBD2 (6 bases). V dropped 6 bases and J dropped 3 bases, with 12 bases sitting between them. Germline CDR1 and CDR2: SGHDN and FVKESK. This CDR3 has 13 amino acids. CDR3 amino acids: CASRGGASYEQYF. DNA for the CDR3: TGTGCCAGCAGAGGCGGGGCTAGCTACGAGCAGTACTTC.

The V and J genes are TRBV4-3 and TRBJ2-5; 9 bases agree with TRBD2. The germline CDR1 and CDR2 sequences are LGHNA and YSLEER. CDR3 length: 16 residues. With 1 base clipped from V and 2 bases from J, the junction kept 5 bases outside the gene matches. The CDR3 loop reads CASSQGAGGGQETQYF. In nucleotides, the CDR3 is TGCGCCAGCAGCCAAGGGGCGGGAGGGGGACAAGAGACCCAGTACTTC.

This chain connects TRBV7-8 to TRBJ2-7, with D perhaps matching TRBD1 (6 bases). The length of the CDR3 is 14 residues. Trimming left V 5 bases short and J 4 bases short, with 15 bases between. Germline V gene sequence: CDR1 SGHVS, CDR2 FQNEAQ. CDR3 loop: CASSPDRYPYEQYF. In nucleotides, the CDR3 is TGTGCCAGCAGCCCCGACAGGTACCCATACGAGCAGTACTTC. Using reference TRBV7-8 and TRBJ2-7 for the parts outside the CDR3, the full variable domain is GAGVSQSPRYKVAKRGQDVALRCDPISGHVSLFWYQQALGQGPEFLTYFQNEAQLDKSGLPSDRFFAERPEGSVSTLKIQRTQQEDSAVYLCASSPDRYPYEQYFGPGTRLTVT.

As regards this clone: This same CDR3 is encoded by further DNA sequences in the sample. As DNA, the CDR3 is TGTGCCAGCAGTTGGGACAGGGGGAGCTATGGCTACACCTTC. It specifies CASSWDRGSYGYTF. This chain joins TRBV27 and TRBJ1-2; 11 bases agree with TRBD1. Germline V gene data show CDR1 as MNHEY and CDR2 as SMNVEV (reference sequence). The CDR3 spans 14 residues. V gave up 4 bases and J gave up 4 bases; unmatched junction bases: 2.

This clone was counted once. The gene calls are TRBV19 and TRBJ1-5; 7 positions match TRBD1. This CDR3 contains 15 residues. Germline trimming cut 3 bases from V and 7 bases from J; bases unmatched to any gene: 9. The germline V gene encodes CDR1 LNHDA and CDR2 SQIVND (reference sequence). The CDR3 reads CASSIRTGPFQPQHF. In DNA form, the CDR3 reads TGTGCCAGTAGTATCCGGACAGGACCCTTCCAGCCCCAGCATTTT.

The rearrangement links TRBV6-1 to TRBJ2-2, with D possibly being TRBD1 (6 bases). V was trimmed by 1 base and J by 4 bases, leaving 13 bases between them. Germline-derived CDR1 and CDR2 are MNHNS and SASEGT. There are 16 residues in the CDR3. DNA for the CDR3: TGTGCCAGCAGTGAAGGTCACCTCAGGGGCACCGGGGAGCTGTTTTTT. Translating gives CASSEGHLRGTGELFF.

The chain is built from TRBV28 and TRBJ2-1, with 8 bases lining up with TRBD2. From germline, CDR1 is MDHEN and CDR2 SYDVKM. The V segment lost 2 bases and the J segment 3 bases; nucleotides outside the gene matches: 3. The CDR3 totals 15 residues. The CDR3 is CASSLRGGIYNEQFF. CDR3 DNA: TGTGCCAGCAGTTTACGGGGGGGAATCTACAATGAGCAGTTCTTC.

The rearrangement uses TRBV7-9 and TRBJ1-6, with D maybe TRBD1 (5 bases). The CDR3 sequence is 18 residues long. CDR1 and CDR2 (germline): SEHNR, FQNEAQ (reference sequence). V was clipped by 5 bases and J by 5 bases, with 22 bases between them. The CDR3 loop is CASSGLVAGQIDNSPLHF. CDR3 bases: TGTGCCAGCAGCGGGTTAGTGGCCGGACAAATTGATAATTCACCCCTCCACTTT.

The genes are TRBV4-3 and TRBJ2-5; D unresolved. Germline V gene data show CDR1 as LGHNA and CDR2 as YSLEER. CDR3 length: 13 residues. V was trimmed by 0 bases and J by 10 bases, leaving 12 bases between them. The CDR3 reads CASSQDLRGDQYF. The CDR3 coding sequence is TGCGCCAGCAGCCAAGATTTAAGAGGAGACCAGTACTTC.

The genes are TRBV10-2 and TRBJ2-5, with 8 bases matching TRBD2. The CDR3 is made up of 14 amino acids. Germline loops: CDR1 WSHSY, CDR2 SAAADI. After removal of 4 bases from V and 2 bases from J, the junction contained 3 bases not matched to a gene. The CDR3 bases are TGCGCCAGCAGTGCAGCGGGAGTTCAAGAGACCCAGTACTTC. Protein sequence: CASSAAGVQETQYF.

The chain links TRBV9 to TRBJ2-5, with D perhaps TRBD2 (5 bases). TRBJ2-7 explains the end of the DNA better; the J call may be wrong. Germline CDR1 is SGDLS and CDR2 is YYNGEE. CDR3 size: 14 residues. CDR3 in amino acids: CASSVGGGAYEQYF. The DNA for the CDR3 is TGTGCCAGCAGCGTAGGTGGAGGAGCCTACGAGCAGTACTTC.

CDR3 bases: TGTGCCGGGGGGGATATAAAAGAGACCCAGTACTTC. Translation gives CAGGDIKETQYF. The genes are TRBV6-1 and TRBJ2-5; TRBD2 matches at 7 bases. This CDR3 contains 12 residues. J lost 3 bases, V lost 11 bases, and 6 bases had no gene match. CDR1 is MNHNS and CDR2 is SASEGT in the germline V gene.

The chain carries TRBV4-3 and TRBJ2-5; TRBD2 is a possible D gene (7 bases). Trimming pared 1 base from V and 1 base from J, leaving 10 bases between. The CDR3 has 15 residues. The germline CDR1 and CDR2 sequences are LGHNA and YSLEER. The CDR3: CASSQGGGLQETQYF. CDR3 nucleotides: TGCGCCAGCAGCCAAGGCGGGGGCCTCCAAGAGACCCAGTACTTC.

The chain joins TRBV29-1 to TRBJ2-7, with 10 bases that match TRBD1. The CDR3 is made up of 15 amino acids. V gave up 4 bases and J gave up 1 base; unmatched junction bases: 7. Germline values: CDR1 SQVTM, CDR2 ANQGSEA. CDR3: CSVVFRDRGSYEQYF. The CDR3 bases are TGCAGCGTTGTTTTCCGGGACAGGGGTTCCTACGAGCAGTACTTC.

The chain joins TRBV18 to TRBJ2-2; TRBD1 aligns across 9 bases. This CDR3 region has 17 residues. CDR1 and CDR2 (germline): KGHSH, LQKENI. Unmatched junction bases numbered 8, after V lost 3 bases and J lost 3 bases. CDR3 amino acids: CASSPPTGGKDTGELFF. The CDR3 coding sequence is TGTGCCAGCTCACCCCCCACAGGGGGCAAGGACACCGGGGAGCTGTTTTTT. The full variable domain, with the rest looked up from reference TRBV18 and TRBJ2-2, is NAGVMQNPRHLVRRRGQEARLRCSPMKGHSHVYWYRQLPEEGLKFMVYLQKENIIDESGMPKERFSAEFPKEGPSILRIQQVVRGDSAAYFCASSPPTGGKDTGELFFGEGSRLTVL.

The chain recombines TRBV4-2 with TRBJ2-6; TRBD1 might be the D (5 bases). CDR1 is LGHNA, CDR2 YNFKEQ, per germline. Trimming took 1 base from V and 4 from J, leaving 8 bases between them. The CDR3 length is 15 residues. Here the CDR3 reads CASSQVGEGANVLTF. CDR3 sequence (DNA): TGTGCCAGCAGCCAAGTAGGGGAAGGGGCCAACGTCCTGACTTTC.

The genes are TRBV28 and TRBJ2-5; TRBD2 aligns across 9 bases. Per germline, CDR1 MDHEN and CDR2 SYDVKM. The CDR3 loop spans 15 amino acids. J was trimmed by 0 bases and V by 2 bases; bases with no gene match: 1. CDR3 coding DNA: TGTGCCAGCAGTTTACTAGCGGGGTACCAAGAGACCCAGTACTTC. The encoded protein is CASSLLAGYQETQYF.